Sequencing of this T cell receptor (beta chain) was carried out in a study of liver allograft versus peripheral blood T cells. The overall study: Transplanted livers held T cell receptor repertoires, and these were compared with repertoires in recipients' peripheral blood.

V was trimmed by 5 bases and J by 2 bases, leaving 14 bases between them. Looked up from germline, CDR1 is SGHDT and CDR2 is YYEEEE. CDR3 size: 14 residues. TCRdb reanalysed the reads using MiXCR and keeps one entry per CDR3 protein. The repertoire holds 350 or so distinct CDR3 sequences, with approximately 17% as singletons. General observations from the study: Peripheral blood reportedly held T cell receptor repertoires that differed from those inside liver allografts.

This clonotype is labeled as large. The antigen remains unidentified. The chain combines TRBV5-6 with TRBJ2-7, with no clear D. The clonotype comes from a human patient who had a liver transplant. Some T cells may possibly be graft donor cells. The CDR3 region has the DNA TGTGCCAGCAGTCCGGGCCTCGGAGCCTACGAGCAGTACGTC. The encoded protein is CASSPGLGAYEQYV.